The 21 T cell receptor beta chains given below trace back to one sample, sequenced in a study of regulatory T cells in long-lasting Graves disease. Noted time point: newly diagnosed GD, antithyroid drugs for less than 3 months. Making the TCR library involved RNA that had been extracted from PBMCs. Libraries of TCR beta came from iRepertoire HTBI primers plus Arm-PCR of CDR3 regions. TCRdb analysed the multiplex PCR reads with MiXCR anew, one entry per CDR3 protein. The table includes 300,000 to 450,000 distinct CDR3 sequences, about 14% detected once. Sequences were derived from peripheral blood mononuclear cells (PBMCs), sampled at new diagnosis, from a patient treated with antithyroid drugs. The receptor set was obtained from a female donor with Graves disease.

This chain uses TRBV7-2 with TRBJ1-4; tentatively, D is TRBD1 (5 bases). Trimming left V 1 base short and J 7 bases short, with 13 bases between. Germline CDR1 reads SGHTA; CDR2 reads FQGNSA. This CDR3 spans 15 amino acids. The CDR3 sequence: CASSLEGRSIEKLFF. The CDR3 coding sequence is TGTGCCAGCAGCTTAGAGGGGAGGAGTATTGAAAAACTGTTTTTT. Full variable domain (missing parts from reference TRBV7-2 and TRBJ1-4): GAGVSQSPSNKVTEKGKDVELRCDPISGHTALYWYRQSLGQGLEFLIYFQGNSAPDKSGLPSDRFSAERTGGSVSTLTIQRTQQEDSAVYLCASSLEGRSIEKLFFGSGTQLSVL.

The sample holds a few counts of this clonotype. The chain links TRBV5-1 to TRBJ1-4; a possible D gene is TRBD1 (5 bases). Germline V lookup: CDR1 SGHRS, CDR2 YFSETQ. Deletions cut 0 bases from V and 2 bases from J, with 8 bases between. CDR3 size: 15 residues. In DNA form, the CDR3 reads TGCGCCAGCAGCTTGGTCGGGGGGACTAATGAAAAACTGTTTTTT. This sequence encodes CASSLVGGTNEKLFF.

This clonotype came up many times. The rearrangement links TRBV3-1 to TRBJ1-1; 11 bases match TRBD1. This CDR3 contains 16 residues. V was pared by 2 bases and J by 0 bases, with 2 bases of the junction left unmatched. The germline V gene has CDR1 LGHDT and CDR2 YNNKEL (reference sequence). The CDR3 region has the DNA TGTGCCAGCAGCCAAAAGGACAGGGGGCTGAACACTGAAGCTTTCTTT. Protein: CASSQKDRGLNTEAFF.

The chain uses TRBV29-1 and TRBJ2-4; 12 bases are shared with TRBD1. The CDR3 consists of 14 residues. V was pared by 4 bases and J by 7 bases, with 5 bases of the junction left unmatched. Germline V gene data show CDR1 as SQVTM and CDR2 as ANQGSEA. The CDR3 spells CSVGSGTGGNIQYF. The DNA of the CDR3 is TGCAGCGTTGGGTCGGGGACAGGGGGCAACATTCAGTACTTC.

The V call is TRBV6-5, the J call TRBJ2-5, with 8 bases that match TRBD2. The CDR3 has 14 residues. V shed 4 bases and J 5 bases; nucleotides not matched to a gene: 6. Germline CDR1 MNHEY, CDR2 SVGAGI. CDR3: CASSFTGGEETQYF. The CDR3 DNA reads as TGTGCCAGCAGTTTTACGGGAGGGGAGGAGACCCAGTACTTC.

The V gene is TRBV19, the J gene TRBJ2-5; D uncertain. This CDR3 contains 14 residues. Germline values: CDR1 LNHDA, CDR2 SQIVND (reference sequence). V was shortened by 7 bases and J by 2 bases, with 14 bases between the two germline ends. As DNA, the CDR3 is TGTGCCAGTACCGTGCGACACCTTCAAGAGACCCAGTACTTC. It is translated as CASTVRHLQETQYF.

The V gene is TRBV9, the J gene TRBJ2-3, with TRBD2 identical over 14 bases. V lost 3 bases to trimming and J lost 4 bases; unmatched junction nucleotides: 10. The CDR3 is made up of 18 amino acids. Germline CDR1 SGDLS, CDR2 YYNGEE. Here the CDR3 DNA reads TGTGCCAGCAGCGGACTAGCGGGAGGGCCGAGTGGGCCAGATACGCAGTATTTT. It yields the protein CASSGLAGGPSGPDTQYF.

This chain uses TRBV6-1 with TRBJ1-5; 9 nucleotides align to TRBD1. The CDR3 is 17 amino acids. The V gene's germline CDR1 is MNHNS and CDR2 SASEGT. The V segment lost 6 bases and the J segment 1 base; nucleotides outside the gene matches: 10. Here the CDR3 reads CASSPTTGTGSNQPQHF. CDR3 bases: TGTGCCAGCAGCCCTACTACCGGGACAGGGAGCAATCAGCCCCAGCATTTT.

This clonotype was detected only a few times. The J gene is TRBJ2-2, the V gene TRBV18, with D possibly being TRBD1 or TRBD2 (5 bases each). Trimming removed 8 bases from V and 4 bases from J, with 14 bases in between. Germline lookup yields CDR1 KGHSH and CDR2 LQKENI. The CDR3 has 14 amino acids. DNA of the CDR3: TGTGCCAGCCATCCGGGACGGGGCACCGGGGAGCTGTTTTTT. As protein: CASHPGRGTGELFF.

This clonotype has ten or more counts. V is TRBV5-5 and J is TRBJ2-2; TRBD1 matches at 9 bases. The ends lost 2 bases at V and 5 bases at J; junction bases unmatched: 10. Germline V CDR1 and CDR2: SGHKS, YYEKEE (reference sequence). CDR3 length: 17 amino acids. The CDR3 nucleotides read TGTGCCAGCAGCTTCCGCCCCGGGACAGGGCCTACCGGGGAGCTGTTTTTT. The encoded protein is CASSFRPGTGPTGELFF.

V is TRBV29-1 and J is TRBJ2-3; a possible D gene is TRBD2 (5 bases). V gave up 7 bases and J gave up 4 bases, with 12 bases separating them. The CDR3 totals 12 residues. Per the germline V gene, CDR1 is SQVTM and CDR2 is ANQGSEA. This CDR3 reads CSALRGSDTQYF. CDR3 nucleotide sequence: TGCAGCGCCCTTCGGGGATCAGATACGCAGTATTTT.

This clonotype was counted a few times. The chain recombines TRBV12-3 or TRBV12-4 with TRBJ1-4, with D perhaps TRBD1 (5 bases). The CDR3 length is 14 residues. The V end lost 3 bases, the J end lost 13 bases, and 18 bases lay between the germline ends. CDR3 bases: TGTGCCAGCAGTTTTAATTGGGACGGGGTAGGACTGTTTTTT. Its protein is CASSFNWDGVGLFF.

This clonotype was counted between two and nine times. Just one base apart from a much larger clone, this may be a read error. The rearrangement links TRBV7-9 to TRBJ2-1; 14 positions match TRBD2. CDR3 length equals 16 residues. The ends lost 7 bases at V and 8 bases at J; junction bases unmatched: 10. Germline values: CDR1 SEHNR, CDR2 FQNEAQ (reference sequence). This CDR3 is CASKRPGTSGRHEQFF. The CDR3 DNA is TGTGCCAGCAAACGTCCGGGGACTAGCGGGAGACATGAGCAGTTCTTC. The full variable domain, with the rest looked up from reference TRBV7-9 and TRBJ2-1, is DTGVSQNPRHKITKRGQNVTFRCDPISEHNRLYWYRQTLGQGPEFLTYFQNEAQLEKSRLLSDRFSAERPKGSFSTLEIQRTEQGDSAMYLCASKRPGTSGRHEQFFGPGTRLTVL.

The V and J genes are TRBV29-1 and TRBJ2-3, with 9 bases fitting TRBD1. Germline V gene sequence: CDR1 SQVTM, CDR2 ANQGSEA. V was clipped by 7 bases and J by 3 bases; unmatched bases: 8. The CDR3 is 14 residues long. DNA for the CDR3: TGCAGCGGTGCCGGGACAGGGATAACAGATACGCAGTATTTT. Its translation: CSGAGTGITDTQYF.

This clonotype was seen many times. The chain is built from TRBV15 and TRBJ1-2, with D unclear. Trimming shortened V by 3 bases and J by 4 bases, and 12 bases separated the two germline ends. Germline values: CDR1 LNHNV, CDR2 YYDKDF (reference sequence). The CDR3 totals 14 residues. CDR3 sequence: CATSSGGRGYGYTF. The CDR3 DNA sequence: TGTGCCACCAGCAGTGGCGGCAGAGGCTATGGCTACACCTTC.

Many counts were recorded for this clonotype. The rearrangement joins TRBV6-5 to TRBJ1-2; D is unresolved. Germline CDR1 reads MNHEY; CDR2 reads SVGAGI. CDR3 size: 15 residues. Trimming removed 2 bases from V and 3 bases from J, with 13 bases in between. CDR3 loop: CASSYGKGPHYGYTF. CDR3 nucleotide sequence: TGTGCCAGCAGTTACGGTAAAGGACCCCACTATGGCTACACCTTC.

The rearrangement uses TRBV27 and TRBJ2-7; 14 nucleotides align to TRBD2. Germline-derived CDR1 and CDR2 are MNHEY and SMNVEV (reference sequence). CDR3 size: 15 residues. Unmatched junction bases numbered 7, after V lost 7 bases and J lost 5 bases. The CDR3 bases are TGTGCCAGCACTAGGGGACTAGCGGGAGCCCACGAGCAGTACTTC. It codes for CASTRGLAGAHEQYF.

This clonotype was counted ten times or more. This chain joins TRBV5-4 and TRBJ2-7; no definite D call. The CDR3 runs 14 residues. Germline CDR1 and CDR2: SGHNT and YYREEE (reference sequence). Trimming took off 0 bases at V and 6 bases at J, with 13 bases between the two ends. The CDR3 is CASSLEASPGEQYF. In nucleotides, the CDR3 is TGTGCCAGCAGCTTGGAAGCGAGTCCGGGCGAGCAGTACTTC.

This clonotype was found many times. This rearrangement joins TRBV6-2 or TRBV6-3 to TRBJ2-3, with 9 bases that match TRBD1. Germline V gene data show CDR1 as MNHEY and CDR2 as SVGEGT. The CDR3 is 15 amino acids. Trimming cost V 6 bases and J 6 bases; bases outside gene matches: 10. The CDR3 loop reads CASREQGASGDTQYF. For the CDR3, the DNA is TGTGCCAGCAGAGAACAGGGGGCGTCGGGGGATACGCAGTATTTT.

This clonotype has more than one count but fewer than ten. A read error is possible here, since a much larger clone lies one base away. The rearrangement joins TRBV5-1 to TRBJ2-3, with TRBD1 matching over 12 bases. The J call may be incorrect, as the DNA end agrees better with TRBJ2-7. The germline gives CDR1 SGHRS, CDR2 YFSETQ. The CDR3 has 15 residues. CDR3 nucleotides: TGCGCCAGCAGCGTGGGACAGGGGGCGCTGGATGAGCAGTACTTC. This gives the protein CASSVGQGALDEQYF.

The sample holds many counts of this clonotype. The chain carries TRBV30 and TRBJ1-2; D unclear. Germline V lookup: CDR1 GTSNPN, CDR2 SVGIG (reference sequence). CDR3 length: 13 residues. Trimming took off 4 bases at V and 2 bases at J, with 11 bases between the two ends. The CDR3 spells CAWNVEENYGYTF. As DNA, the CDR3 is TGTGCCTGGAATGTAGAGGAGAACTATGGCTACACCTTC. The full variable domain, with the rest looked up from reference TRBV30 and TRBJ1-2, is SQTIHQWPATLVQPVGSPLSLECTVEGTSNPNLYWYRQAAGRGLQLLFYSVGIGQISSEVPQNLSASRPQDRQFILSSKKLLLSDSGFYLCAWNVEENYGYTFGSGTRLTVV.